This T cell receptor (beta chain) was retrieved from a study of blood T cell repertoires in COVID-19. The CDR3 length is 18 residues. Trimming shortened V by 0 bases and J by 6 bases, and 23 bases separated the two germline ends. Per the germline V gene, CDR1 is KGHSH and CDR2 is LQKENI. The table came from immunoSEQ multiplex PCR; TCRdb's copy has only in-frame clones and leaves some out. This sample yields about 350,000 clones, of which roughly nine tenths are seen a single time; over 0.8% belongs to the top ten. V and J are TRBV18 and TRBJ1-2, with D hard to call. This receptor was taken from a woman aged 25 to 45 who had recovered from COVID-19. Specimen: PBMCs or T cells enriched from blood (not recorded which). The CDR3 spells CASSPPGLEIAHGDGYTF. The DNA of the CDR3 is TGTGCCAGCTCACCACCGGGCCTGGAAATCGCTCACGGGGATGGCTACACCTTC.